This entry lists 4 T cell receptor beta chains sequenced from one sample in a study of shared clonotypes between healthy human individuals. Sequencing used immunoSEQ multiplex PCR; TCRdb keeps in-frame clones, though not all of them. This sample has 2,500,000 or so clones; around 90% occur once, and the top ten carry over 0.12%. The specimen was naive CD4+ T cells sorted from blood. The subset was: CD45RA+ positively selected. The receptors originated from a man between 18 and 29 years old in good health.

The chain carries TRBV10-1 and TRBJ2-3; unclear D gene. Looked up from germline, CDR1 is WNHNN and CDR2 is SYGVQD (reference sequence). The V gene lost 4 bases and the J gene lost 1 base, with 9 bases spanning the gap. The CDR3 has 14 residues. CDR3 DNA: TGCGCCAGCAGTGGGCGCCACCGCACAGATACGCAGTATTTT. It codes for CASSGRHRTDTQYF.

This chain uses TRBV7-9 with TRBJ2-1; D is perhaps TRBD1 or TRBD2 (5 bases each). Trimming shortened V by 2 bases and J by 8 bases, and 13 bases separated the two germline ends. The CDR3 consists of 14 residues. Germline V gene sequence: CDR1 SEHNR, CDR2 FQNEAQ (reference sequence). DNA of the CDR3: TGTGCCAGCAGCTTATCGGGGACCGCCGATGAGCAGTTCTTC. Its translation: CASSLSGTADEQFF.

V is TRBV5-6 and J is TRBJ1-4; D not certain. CDR1 and CDR2 from the germline V gene are SGHDT and YYEEEE. The CDR3 extends over 14 amino acids. With 2 bases removed from V and 3 bases from J, the gap between germline ends came to 8 bases. The DNA for the CDR3 is TGTGCCAGCAGCTTTGGCGTGTCTAATGAAAAACTGTTTTTT. This encodes CASSFGVSNEKLFF.

V is TRBV5-1 and J is TRBJ2-3; TRBD1 matches at 11 bases. The V and J ends lost 4 bases and 3 bases, in that order; junction bases with no gene match: 10. The CDR3 length is 17 residues. CDR1 is SGHRS and CDR2 is YFSETQ in the germline V gene. This chain's CDR3 is CASSIGTGGRATDTQYF. The CDR3, as DNA: TGCGCCAGCAGCATTGGGACAGGGGGGCGAGCGACAGATACGCAGTATTTT.